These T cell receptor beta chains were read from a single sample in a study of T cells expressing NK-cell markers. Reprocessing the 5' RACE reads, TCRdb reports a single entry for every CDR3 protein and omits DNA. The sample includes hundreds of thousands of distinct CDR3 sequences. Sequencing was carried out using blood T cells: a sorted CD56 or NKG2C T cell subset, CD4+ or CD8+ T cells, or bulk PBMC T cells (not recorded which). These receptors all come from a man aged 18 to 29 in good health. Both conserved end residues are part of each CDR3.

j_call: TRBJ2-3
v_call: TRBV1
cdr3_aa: CTSLRTGTTYTDTQYF

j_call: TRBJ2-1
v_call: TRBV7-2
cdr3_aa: CASSLSPSGISQQFF

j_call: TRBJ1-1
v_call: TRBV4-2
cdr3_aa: CASSQDRGTGGTEAFF

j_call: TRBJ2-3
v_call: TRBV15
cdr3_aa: CATSRVETELSTDTQYF

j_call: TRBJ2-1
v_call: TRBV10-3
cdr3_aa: CATRAAGGKGNNEQFF

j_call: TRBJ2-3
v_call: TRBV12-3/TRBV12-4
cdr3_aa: CASSSTRLAGGQYF

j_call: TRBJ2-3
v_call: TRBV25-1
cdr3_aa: CASSESFAADTQYF

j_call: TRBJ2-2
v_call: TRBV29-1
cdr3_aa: CSAHRQGTGELFF

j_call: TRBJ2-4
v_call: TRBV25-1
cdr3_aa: CASSATGGDPKNIQYF

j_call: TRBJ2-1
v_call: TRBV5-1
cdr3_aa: CASSLAGHEGNEQFF

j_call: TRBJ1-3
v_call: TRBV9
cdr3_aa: CASSVDGRRVSGNTIYF

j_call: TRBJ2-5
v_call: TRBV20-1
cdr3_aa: CSACKRGRETQYF

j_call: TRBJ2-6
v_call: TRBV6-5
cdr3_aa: CASSYLESGANVLTF

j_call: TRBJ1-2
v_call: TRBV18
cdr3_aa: CASSLPQGQGHAYGYTF

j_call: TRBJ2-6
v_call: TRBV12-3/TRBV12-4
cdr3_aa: CASSPTGANVLTF

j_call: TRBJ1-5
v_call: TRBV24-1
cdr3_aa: CATSDLGHTNQPQHF

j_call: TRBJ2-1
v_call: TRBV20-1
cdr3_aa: CSARAFRLQGSYNEQFF

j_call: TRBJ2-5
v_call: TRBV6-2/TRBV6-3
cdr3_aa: CASSYGPGRAETQYF

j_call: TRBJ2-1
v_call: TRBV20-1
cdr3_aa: CSARPTSGRGSYNEQFF

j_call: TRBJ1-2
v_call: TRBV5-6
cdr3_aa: CASSPVRQANYGYTF

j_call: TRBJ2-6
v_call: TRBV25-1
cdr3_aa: CASSGPMSVLTF

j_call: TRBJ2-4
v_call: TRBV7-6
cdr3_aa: CASSLETAEDSVLYF

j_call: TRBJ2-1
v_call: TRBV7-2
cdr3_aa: CASSLGGGSPPHEQFF

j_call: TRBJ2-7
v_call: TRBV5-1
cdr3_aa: CASRLLTSVGPSSYEQYF